This TCR beta chain was profiled in a study of blood T cell repertoires in COVID-19. Looking at the study overall: The analysed material was cDNA or gDNA that came from T cells, B-cell-depleted T cells, or PBMCs.

This clone was seen just once. The CDR3 has 17 amino acids. V was pared by 5 bases and J by 0 bases, with 6 bases of the junction left unmatched. Looked up from germline, CDR1 is MNHNY and CDR2 is SVGAGI (reference sequence). The data were produced by immunoSEQ multiplex PCR, yet TCRdb's version contains in-frame clones alone and is incomplete. This sample carries approximately 77,000 clones, 86% of them seen once, and the ten largest clones take 2%. Sequencing was done on a sample of peripheral blood. The V and J genes are TRBV6-6 and TRBJ2-6; 8 bases agree with TRBD1. This sequence was found in a man aged 25 to 45 with acute or convalescent COVID-19. CDR3 protein: CASSRGQGLSGANVLTF. CDR3 nucleotide sequence: TGTGCCAGCAGTCGTGGACAGGGACTCTCTGGGGCCAACGTCCTGACTTTC.